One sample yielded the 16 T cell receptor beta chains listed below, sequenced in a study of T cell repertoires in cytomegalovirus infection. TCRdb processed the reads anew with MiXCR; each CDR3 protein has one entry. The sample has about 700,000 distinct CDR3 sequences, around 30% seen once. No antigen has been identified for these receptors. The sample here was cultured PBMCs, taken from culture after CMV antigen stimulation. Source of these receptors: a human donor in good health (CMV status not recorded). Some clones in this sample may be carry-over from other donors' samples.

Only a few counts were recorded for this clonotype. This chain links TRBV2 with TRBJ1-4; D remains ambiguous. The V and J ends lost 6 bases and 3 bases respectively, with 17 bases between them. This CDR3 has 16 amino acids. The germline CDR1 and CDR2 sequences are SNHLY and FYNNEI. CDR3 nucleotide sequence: TGTGCCAGCAGACGAACCCCCAGAGGTTCTAATGAAAAACTGTTTTTT. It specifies CASRRTPRGSNEKLFF.

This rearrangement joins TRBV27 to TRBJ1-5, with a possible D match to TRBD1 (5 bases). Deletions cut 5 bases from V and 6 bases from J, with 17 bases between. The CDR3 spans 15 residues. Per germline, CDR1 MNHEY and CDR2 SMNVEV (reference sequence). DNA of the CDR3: TGTGCCAGCAGTGCCGGGAGGGGAGGCGGTCAGCCCCAGCATTTT. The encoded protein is CASSAGRGGGQPQHF.

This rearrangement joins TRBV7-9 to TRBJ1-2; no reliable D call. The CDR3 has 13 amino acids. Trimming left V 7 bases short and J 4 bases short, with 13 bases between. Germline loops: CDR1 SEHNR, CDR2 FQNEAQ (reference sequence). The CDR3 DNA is TGTGCCAGCACCAGCGAGGCCCCCTATGGCTACACCTTC. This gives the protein CASTSEAPYGYTF.

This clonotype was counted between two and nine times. The CDR3 is CASSYSIRDQETQYF. The CDR3 bases are TGTGCCAGCAGTTACTCGATCCGGGACCAAGAGACCCAGTACTTC. This sequence joins TRBV6-5 and TRBJ2-5, with D uncertain. Per the germline V gene, CDR1 is MNHEY and CDR2 is SVGAGI. V lost 0 bases and J 0 bases, leaving 8 bases between the germline ends. There are 15 residues in the CDR3.

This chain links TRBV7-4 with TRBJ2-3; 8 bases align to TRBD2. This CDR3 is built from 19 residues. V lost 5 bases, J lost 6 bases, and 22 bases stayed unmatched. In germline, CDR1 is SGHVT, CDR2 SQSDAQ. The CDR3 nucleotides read TGTGCCAGCAGCCCCCCCCCCAAGCGGGAGAATAACGGCGGGGATACGCAGTATTTT. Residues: CASSPPPKRENNGGDTQYF.

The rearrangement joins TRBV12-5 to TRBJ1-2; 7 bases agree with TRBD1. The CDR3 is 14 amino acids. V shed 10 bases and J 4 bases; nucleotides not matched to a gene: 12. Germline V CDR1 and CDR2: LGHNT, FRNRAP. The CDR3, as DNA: TGTGCTACAAGCAGGGGGGGGGACCCCTATGGCTACACCTTC. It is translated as CATSRGGDPYGYTF.

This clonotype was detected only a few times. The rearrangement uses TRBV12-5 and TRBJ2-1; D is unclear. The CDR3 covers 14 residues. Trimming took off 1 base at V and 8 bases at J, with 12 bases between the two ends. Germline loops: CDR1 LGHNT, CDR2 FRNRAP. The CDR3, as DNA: TGTGCTAGTGGTTTGGGGGGATTAGAACATGAGCAGTTCTTC. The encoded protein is CASGLGGLEHEQFF.

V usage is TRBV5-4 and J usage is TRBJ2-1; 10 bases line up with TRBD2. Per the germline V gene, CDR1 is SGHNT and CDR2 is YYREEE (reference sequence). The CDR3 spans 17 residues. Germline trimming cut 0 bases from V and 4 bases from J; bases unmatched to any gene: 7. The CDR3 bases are TGTGCCAGCAGCTTGGATGTCGGACTAGCGGTTTACAATGAGCAGTTCTTC. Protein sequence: CASSLDVGLAVYNEQFF.

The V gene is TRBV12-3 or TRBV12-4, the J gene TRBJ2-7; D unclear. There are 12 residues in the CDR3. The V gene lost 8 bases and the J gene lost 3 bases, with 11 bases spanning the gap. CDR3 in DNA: TGTGCCAGCGCCCCCGGACGCTACGAGCAGTACTTC. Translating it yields CASAPGRYEQYF.

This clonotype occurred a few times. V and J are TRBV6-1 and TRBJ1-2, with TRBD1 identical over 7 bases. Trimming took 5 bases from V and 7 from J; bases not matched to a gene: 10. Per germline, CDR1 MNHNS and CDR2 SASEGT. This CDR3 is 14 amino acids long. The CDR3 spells CASSPRTGEIGYTF. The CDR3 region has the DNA TGTGCCAGCAGTCCCCGGACAGGAGAAATTGGCTACACCTTC.

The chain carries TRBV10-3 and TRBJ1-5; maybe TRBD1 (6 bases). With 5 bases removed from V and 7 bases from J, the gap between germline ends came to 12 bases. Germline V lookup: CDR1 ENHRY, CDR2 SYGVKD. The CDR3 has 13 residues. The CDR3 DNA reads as TGTGCCATCAGTCCAGGGGAGGGCCAGCCCCAGCATTTT. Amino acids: CAISPGEGQPQHF.

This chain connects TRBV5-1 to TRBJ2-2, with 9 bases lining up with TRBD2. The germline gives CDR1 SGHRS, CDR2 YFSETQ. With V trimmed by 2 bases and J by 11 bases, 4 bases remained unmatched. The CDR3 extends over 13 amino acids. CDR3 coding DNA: TGCGCCAGCAGCTTATTTAGCGGGAGTGAGCTGTTTTTT. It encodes CASSLFSGSELFF.

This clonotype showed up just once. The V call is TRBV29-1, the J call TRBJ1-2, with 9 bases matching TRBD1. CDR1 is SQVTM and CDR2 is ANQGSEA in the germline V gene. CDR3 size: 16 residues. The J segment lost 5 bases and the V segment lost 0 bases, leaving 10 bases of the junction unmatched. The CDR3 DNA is TGCAGCGTTGAAGATCGTGGGGCAGGACAGGGGTATGGCTACACCTTC. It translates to CSVEDRGAGQGYGYTF.

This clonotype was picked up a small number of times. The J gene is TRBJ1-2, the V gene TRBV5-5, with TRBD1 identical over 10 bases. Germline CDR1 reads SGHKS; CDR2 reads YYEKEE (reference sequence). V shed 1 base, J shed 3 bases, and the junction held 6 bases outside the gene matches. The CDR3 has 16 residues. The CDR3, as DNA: TGTGCCAGCAGCTTGTCGGGACAGGGGATTCACTATGGCTACACCTTC. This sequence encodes CASSLSGQGIHYGYTF.

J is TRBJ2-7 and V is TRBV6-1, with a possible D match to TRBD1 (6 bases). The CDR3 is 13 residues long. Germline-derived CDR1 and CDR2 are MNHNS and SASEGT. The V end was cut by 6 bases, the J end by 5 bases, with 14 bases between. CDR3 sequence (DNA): TGTGCCAGCAGCCGGACAGACATCCACGAGCAGTACTTC. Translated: CASSRTDIHEQYF.

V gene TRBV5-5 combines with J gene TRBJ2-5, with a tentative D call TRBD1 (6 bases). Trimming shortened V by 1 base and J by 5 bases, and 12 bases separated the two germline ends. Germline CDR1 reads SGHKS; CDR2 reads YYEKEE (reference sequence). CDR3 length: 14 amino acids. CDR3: CASSLTGSYETQYF. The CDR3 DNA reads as TGTGCCAGCAGCTTGACAGGGAGCTATGAGACCCAGTACTTC.